The T cell receptor beta chain under discussion was sequenced for a study of T cell responses to AZD1222 COVID-19 vaccine. Study observations and caveats: Dominant CD4 TCR responses targeted spike regions 160-218 and 743-854. Clonal diversity was possibly underestimated; the donors were predominantly white British and more often female.

This clone was recorded only once. Its cognate antigen is unknown. TCRdb's copy holds only in-frame clones and misses some; the assay was immunoSEQ multiplex PCR. The sample has about 190,000 clones, 87% seen once; the top ten hold around 2.9%. Material: peripheral blood, obtained on day 0 of MenACWY control vaccination. This TCR came from an adult in good health.

CDR3: CASHRGGRTDTQYF. CDR3 in DNA: TGTGCCTCCCATCGGGGGGGTCGGACAGATACGCAGTATTTT. The chain combines TRBV19 with TRBJ2-3; TRBD2 aligns across 8 bases. V lost 11 bases, J lost 3 bases, and 10 bases stayed unmatched. CDR1 and CDR2 from the germline V gene are LNHDA and SQIVND (reference sequence). CDR3 length: 14 amino acids.